This T cell receptor (beta chain) was recovered during a study of spatial heterogeneity in lung cancer. TCRdb used MiXCR to reprocess the 5' RACE reads, holding one entry per CDR3 protein. The sample includes 11,000 to 15,000 distinct CDR3 sequences, 10% of them seen just once. The CDR3 loop spans 15 amino acids. Germline V gives CDR1 SGHAT, CDR2 FQDESV (reference sequence). V was shortened by 5 bases and J by 2 bases, with 13 bases between the two germline ends. Described time point: sample taken at primary tumor resection. Unsorted whole RNA samples from tumor, nontumor lung or frozen PBMC were sequenced.

The material sequenced was PBMCs, taken at surgery. The receptor was derived from a male donor with early-stage non-small cell lung cancer. This chain links TRBV11-1 with TRBJ1-5; no reliable D call. The CDR3 is CASSPQYSCNQPQHF. The CDR3, as DNA: TGTGCCAGCAGCCCCCAATACAGCTGCAATCAGCCCCAGCATTTT.